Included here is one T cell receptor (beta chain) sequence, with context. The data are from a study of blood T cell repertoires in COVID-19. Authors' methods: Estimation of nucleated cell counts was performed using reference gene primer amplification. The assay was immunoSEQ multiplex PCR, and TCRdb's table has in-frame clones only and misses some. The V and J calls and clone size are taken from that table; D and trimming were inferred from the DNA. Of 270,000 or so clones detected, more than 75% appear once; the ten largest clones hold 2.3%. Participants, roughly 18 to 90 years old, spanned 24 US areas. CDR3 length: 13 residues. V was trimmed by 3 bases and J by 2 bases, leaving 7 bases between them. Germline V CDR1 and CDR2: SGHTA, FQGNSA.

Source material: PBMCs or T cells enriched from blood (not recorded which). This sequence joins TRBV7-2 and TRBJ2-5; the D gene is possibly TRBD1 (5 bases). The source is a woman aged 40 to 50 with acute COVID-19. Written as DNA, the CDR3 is TGTGCCAGCAGCTTCCAGGGACAAGAGACCCAGTACTTC. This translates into CASSFQGQETQYF.